This T cell receptor (beta chain) was profiled in a study of technical replicates of blood from four donors. The CDR3 is 13 residues long. The V gene lost 2 bases and the J gene lost 3 bases, with 6 bases spanning the gap. CDR1 is SGHKS, CDR2 YYEKEE, per germline (reference sequence). Only in-frame clones appear in the TCRdb table, and some are missing; sequencing was by immunoSEQ multiplex PCR. The top ten hold about 3.9% of the sample, which has about 56,000 clones, around 93% seen once. The TCR was taken from a human donor in good health. Some clones in this sample may be carry-over from other donors' samples. Input material: PBMCs. This chain links TRBV5-5 with TRBJ2-1; no definite D call. The CDR3 region is CASSLVLYNEQFF. Written as DNA, the CDR3 is TGTGCCAGCAGCTTAGTACTCTACAATGAGCAGTTCTTC.